This T cell receptor (beta chain) derives from a study of T cell responses to AZD1222 COVID-19 vaccine. Findings of the study overall: Only a handful of individuals given AZD1222 were seropositive at baseline. In a largely white British group with more females than males, clonal diversity was possibly underestimated. The reported proportion of spike-specific TCRs targeting unmutated variant regions was nearly half.

In the case of this clone: No antigen is known for it.

Clones were read by immunoSEQ multiplex PCR, and TCRdb kept only the in-frame ones, dropping some. Of around 150,000 clones listed, 90% to 95% are singletons. Second doses that came at about 4 or about 12 weeks were put together. The CDR3 covers 14 residues. Germline V gene data show CDR1 as GTSNPN and CDR2 as SVGIG (reference sequence). V gave up 4 bases and J gave up 4 bases, with 14 bases separating them. This TCR was recovered from an adult who received the AZD1222 COVID-19 vaccine. V gene TRBV30 combines with J gene TRBJ1-5; D perhaps matches TRBD1 (5 bases). The material was peripheral blood, obtained 28 days after the second AZD1222 dose. CDR3 nucleotide sequence: TGTGCCTGGAACTCCAACGGGGGTAATCAGCCCCAGCATTTT. Residues: CAWNSNGGNQPQHF. Using reference TRBV30 and TRBJ1-5 for the parts outside the CDR3, the full variable domain is SQTIHQWPATLVQPVGSPLSLECTVEGTSNPNLYWYRQAAGRGLQLLFYSVGIGQISSEVPQNLSASRPQDRQFILSSKKLLLSDSGFYLCAWNSNGGNQPQHFGDGTRLSIL.